This T cell receptor (beta chain) comes out of a study of shared clonotypes between healthy human individuals (TCRdb year 2020). Regarding the research as a whole: The cohort comprised a couple of women and a few men aged 18 to 49 years. To estimate repertoire size and how much clonotypes are shared between individuals, the study performed deep sequencing of blood TCR repertoires from a handful of healthy adults. Different laboratories and diverse techniques were used to prepare libraries and sequence TCR repertoires, to increase sequencing depth and limit assay-specific biases. Between about 0.85 and 9.5 billion PBMCs per donor were obtained by leukapheresis. Overall results and qualifications from the work: Based on pairwise subsampling, the degree of clonotype sharing among donors was expected to be affected by sequencing depth. Because the study included a small number of donors, the genetic and exposure-history diversity represented was limited. Sampling was restricted to blood, and TCR repertoires in tissues likely differ from the TCR repertoires found in blood.

Concerning this clone: Its cognate antigen has yet to be identified. Base qualities were left out, and no much larger clone turns up one base away.

Healthy HIV-negative adults with no recently reported acute infections or vaccinations were included as donors. Every donor was a Caucasian adult living in Nashville, Tennessee, USA. For unsorted samples, 90 million to 95 million PBMCs were counted, and genomic DNA was extracted using the QIAamp DNA Blood Mini kit. After blood collection by leukapheresis, PBMCs were isolated using Ficoll-Histopaque density gradient centrifugation and then cryopreserved in the vapor phase of liquid nitrogen. The cysteine opens and the phenylalanine closes a CDR3 of 14 amino acids. The only DNA kept is the CDR3, 42 bases in frame from the first base. Based on the germline V gene, the CDR1 and CDR2 sequences are SGHDT and YYEEEE. Cut back by 3 bases and 5 bases, the V and J ends lie 14 bases apart. Using the deep immunoSEQ assay, multiplex PCR amplified TCR CDR3 regions from genomic DNA. Genomic DNA extracted from each cell subset was distributed evenly over all wells of several immunoSEQ 96-well plates, and each plate served as one replicate. Each replicate PCR for unsorted PBMC received roughly 300 ng genomic DNA, equal to tens of thousands of T cell genomes. Genomic DNA from unsorted PBMC was sequenced over ten immunoSEQ deep assay plates. Purified libraries were measured with a Qubit 3.0 fluorometer, size-checked on a Bioanalyzer 2100, and measured again with the KAPA Library Quantification kit. Each immunoSEQ 96-well plate was sequenced on its own single-read 150-cycle Illumina NextSeq 550 flow cell. Turning to the authors' computational methods: Because only junctional sequences without quality scores were contained in the immunoSEQ output, filtering matching that applied to full-length reads could not be performed. Sequences were annotated with PyIR, a Python wrapper for IgBLAST v1.9, and V/J genes and CDR3 were assigned using IMGT germline references. Reads were filtered out if the reads had weak V/J assignments (E-value above 1e-6), no CDR3, stop codons, out-of-frame junctions, or ambiguous translated residues. A V3J clonotype was defined by an identical inferred V gene, J gene, and CDR3 amino acid sequence. Percentage overlap between repertoires was computed as shared unique clonotypes divided by the size of the smaller repertoire. Repertoire richness was assessed with RTK rarefaction, the Chao1 estimator, and Recon v2.1 estimates of unobserved clonotypes. TCRdb holds this immuneACCESS table with in-frame rearrangements only. Some clones are missing; in checked studies, unresolved V genes explain under half, and the rest has no known cause. V, J and clone size derive from that table, while D and trimming were established from the DNA sequence. For this sample there are fewer than 600,000 clones; more than 65% appear just once. Jointly, the top ten make up 10% to 15% of the sample.

Sequencing input: PBMCs. The clonotype comes from a woman between 40 and 55 years old in good health. Some clones in this sample may be carry-over from other donors' samples. This chain joins TRBV5-6 to TRBJ2-5; the D gene is perhaps TRBD1 or TRBD2, each of them matching over 5 bases. The CDR3 has the sequence CASSSVGEGETQYF. The sequenced DNA is TGTGCCAGCAGCTCCGTAGGTGAGGGGGAGACCCAGTACTTC. The full variable domain, completed from the reference TRBV5-6 and TRBJ2-5 proteins outside the CDR3, reads DAGVTQSPTHLIKTRGQQVTLRCSPKSGHDTVSWYQQALGQGPQFIFQYYEEEERQRGNFPDRFSGHQFPNYSSELNVNALLLGDSALYLCASSSVGEGETQYFGPGTRLLVL.